Listed here are 30 T cell receptor beta chains from one sample, sequenced in a study of CD8+CD57+ T cells in acquired aplastic anemia. It was genomic DNA that served as the template for profiling TCR beta VDJ and CDR3. TCRdb re-analysed the reads in MiXCR, keeping a single row per CDR3 protein. Among fewer than 250,000 distinct CDR3 sequences listed, around 59% were seen once. The sequenced material came from sorted CD4+, CD8+, or CD8+CD57+ T cells (not recorded which) from PBMCs. These receptors were obtained from a human donor in good health, serving as a control.

V usage is TRBV2 and J usage is TRBJ2-3; D may be TRBD2 (6 bases). This CDR3 spans 14 amino acids. Germline values: CDR1 SNHLY, CDR2 FYNNEI. V was shortened by 4 bases and J by 2 bases, with 10 bases between the two germline ends. In DNA, the CDR3 is TGTGCCAGCAGTGGCCGGGGGATCACAGATACGCAGTATTTT. Its translation is CASSGRGITDTQYF.

Concerning this clonotype: This may come from a read error, since a much larger clone is one base off. The chain links TRBV4-1 to TRBJ2-6; possible D gene TRBD2, 6 bases. The CDR3 sequence is 15 residues long. Germline V gives CDR1 MGHRA, CDR2 YSYEKL. V lost 3 bases and J lost 2, with 8 bases in between. This CDR3 is CASSQRGAGANVLTF. DNA of the CDR3: TGCGCCAGCAGCCAGCGGGGTGCTGGGGCCAACGTCCTGACTTTC.

This chain connects TRBV4-3 to TRBJ2-7; no definite D call. Trimming shortened V by 0 bases and J by 2 bases, and 11 bases separated the two germline ends. Germline V gives CDR1 LGHNA, CDR2 YSLEER. The CDR3 is 15 amino acids. The CDR3 is CASSQERPAPYEQYF. DNA for the CDR3: TGCGCCAGCAGCCAAGAAAGGCCGGCACCCTACGAGCAGTACTTC.

Concerning this clonotype: Since the CDR3 does not end with the conserved phenylalanine or tryptophan, this likely comes from a read error. This chain connects TRBV15 to TRBJ2-5, with D tentatively TRBD2 (6 bases). The CDR3 has 13 amino acids. In germline, CDR1 is LNHNV, CDR2 YYDKDF (reference sequence). V gave up 7 bases and J gave up 2 bases, with 11 bases separating them. CDR3 sequence: CATTAGTQETQYL. CDR3 sequence (DNA): TGTGCCACCACCGCGGGGACGCAAGAGACCCAGTACCTC.

The chain carries TRBV4-1 and TRBJ1-6, with a weak D call TRBD1 (5 bases). Germline V gives CDR1 MGHRA, CDR2 YSYEKL. This CDR3 is 16 amino acids long. Trimming removed 2 bases at V and 2 bases at J, with 10 bases between. The CDR3 loop is CASSQRDRAYNSPLHF. The CDR3 bases are TGCGCCAGCAGCCAACGAGACAGAGCCTATAATTCACCCCTCCACTTT.

The chain is built from TRBV19 and TRBJ2-1; D is uncertain. The CDR3 length is 14 residues. Looked up from germline, CDR1 is LNHDA and CDR2 is SQIVND (reference sequence). V dropped 1 base and J dropped 10 bases, with 14 bases sitting between them. This CDR3 is CASSIGRVRWEQFF. DNA of the CDR3: TGTGCCAGTAGTATAGGACGGGTTAGGTGGGAGCAGTTCTTC.

The chain carries TRBV20-1 and TRBJ1-1; D gene uncertain. CDR1 and CDR2 from the germline V gene are DFQATT and SNEGSKA (reference sequence). The CDR3 sequence is 13 residues long. Trimming stripped 0 bases from V and 1 base from J, with 6 bases between. The CDR3 DNA reads as TGCAGTGCTAGAGACCGGGGGAACACTGAAGCTTTCTTT. This translates into CSARDRGNTEAFF.

This clonotype was seen repeatedly, ten times or more. A much more abundant neighbour one base away suggests this may be a read error. This CDR3 is missing its conserved last phenylalanine or tryptophan, likely due to a read error. The chain carries TRBV20-1 and TRBJ2-5; 8 bases map to TRBD1. V was clipped by 5 bases and J by 2 bases; unmatched bases: 4. The CDR3 spans 13 residues. CDR1 is DFQATT, CDR2 SNEGSKA, per germline (reference sequence). This chain's CDR3 is CSAGWTGQETQYL. DNA of the CDR3: TGCAGTGCTGGGTGGACAGGGCAAGAGACCCAGTACCTC.

To note about this clonotype: One junction end does not reproduce the germline sequence, and a read error may be involved. This sequence joins TRBV6-5 and TRBJ2-6; 7 bases are a match to TRBD1. The germline CDR1 and CDR2 sequences are MNHEY and SVGAGI. This CDR3 comprises 18 residues. The CDR3 loop reads CASSYDATGQVGANVLAF. The CDR3 DNA reads as TGTGCCAGCAGTTACGACGCGACTGGACAGGTCGGGGCCAACGTCCTGGCTTTC.

This clonotype appeared many times. The rearrangement joins TRBV12-3 or TRBV12-4 to TRBJ2-1; 8 bases are shared with TRBD2. V lost 6 bases and J lost 10; bases outside the gene matches: 8. The CDR3 runs to 13 residues. The chain's CDR3 is CASSRGGLREQFF. CDR3 sequence (DNA): TGTGCCAGCAGCCGGGGGGGGTTAAGAGAGCAGTTCTTC.

For this clonotype: At one end, the junction sequence differs from germline, possibly due to a read error. The rearrangement uses TRBV2 and TRBJ1-1; D unresolved. The CDR3 covers 11 residues. CDR1 is SNHLY and CDR2 is FYNNEI in the germline V gene. Here the CDR3 DNA reads TGTGCCGGCAGCTCTAACTTTGAAGCTTTCTTT. Amino acids: CAGSSNFEAFF.

Comments on this clonotype: Without the conserved terminal phenylalanine or tryptophan, this CDR3 likely stems from a read error. This sequence joins TRBV9 and TRBJ2-3; 7 nucleotides agree with TRBD1. The length of the CDR3 is 15 residues. CDR1 is SGDLS, CDR2 YYNGEE, per germline. Trimming took 1 base from V and 2 from J; bases not matched to a gene: 4. The CDR3 protein is CASSVSGQNTDTQYV. In DNA form, the CDR3 reads TGTGCCAGCAGCGTATCGGGACAGAACACAGATACGCAGTATGTT.

This clonotype was observed many times. This chain uses TRBV7-2 with TRBJ2-4; possibly TRBD2 for D (7 bases). The V gene's germline CDR1 is SGHTA and CDR2 FQGNSA. Between the trimmed V and J ends, which lost 2 bases and 7 bases, there was a span of 15 bases. There are 15 residues in the CDR3. CDR3 in DNA: TGTGCCAGCAGCTTACGAGGGGGGGGGGCGAACATTCAGTACTTC. Translating it yields CASSLRGGGANIQYF.

The chain carries TRBV20-1 and TRBJ1-2; no definite D call. Germline CDR1 is DFQATT and CDR2 is SNEGSKA (reference sequence). The CDR3 covers 9 residues. V lost 0 bases and J lost 7, with 0 bases in between. The CDR3 DNA reads TGCAGTGCTAGAGATGGCTACACCTTC. Its translation: CSARDGYTF.

This clonotype was seen at least ten times. The chain is built from TRBV12-3 or TRBV12-4 and TRBJ1-4; 11 bases agree with TRBD1. J lost 7 bases, V lost 5 bases, and 3 bases had no gene match. The CDR3 runs 14 residues. The DNA for the CDR3 is TGTGCCAGCAGTGAGGGACAGGGGGGTGAAAAACTGTTTTTT. Translated, it gives CASSEGQGGEKLFF.

This clonotype has more than one count but fewer than ten. For the CDR3, the DNA is TGCAGTGCTAGTAAGGCCCTTAGCAATCAGCCCCAGCATTTT. This codes for CSASKALSNQPQHF. The rearrangement uses TRBV20-1 and TRBJ1-5; the D is unclear. The CDR3 loop spans 14 amino acids. V lost 3 bases and J 0 bases, leaving 9 bases between the germline ends. Germline V lookup: CDR1 DFQATT, CDR2 SNEGSKA (reference sequence).

The J gene is TRBJ2-7, the V gene TRBV24-1, with 9 bases that match TRBD1. J gave up 0 bases and V 8 bases, and 4 bases lay outside the gene matches. This CDR3 comprises 14 residues. Looked up from germline, CDR1 is KGHDR and CDR2 is SFDVKD. The CDR3 sequence: CATKRTGVSYEQYF. The CDR3 region has the DNA TGTGCCACCAAACGGACAGGGGTCTCCTACGAGCAGTACTTC.

This clonotype was seen ten or more times. The V and J genes are TRBV29-1 and TRBJ1-2; D is possibly TRBD1 (6 bases). The CDR3 consists of 12 residues. Trimming left V 6 bases short and J 4 bases short, with 12 bases between. The germline V gene has CDR1 SQVTM and CDR2 ANQGSEA. The CDR3 is CSVGGQLYGYTF. The CDR3 nucleotides are TGCAGCGTAGGGGGACAACTCTATGGCTACACCTTC.

At least ten counts were recorded for this clonotype. The DNA of the CDR3 is TGTGCCAGTAGTATGGGCCTAGCGGGGGGGACAGATACGCAGTATTTT. The encoded protein is CASSMGLAGGTDTQYF. J is TRBJ2-3 and V is TRBV19, with 12 bases aligning to TRBD2. The J segment lost 3 bases and the V segment lost 3 bases, leaving 4 bases of the junction unmatched. The CDR3 is 16 amino acids. Germline lookup yields CDR1 LNHDA and CDR2 SQIVND (reference sequence).

The CDR3, as DNA: TGTGCCAGCGGGACAGAAATTAACTCACCCCTCCACTTT. This sequence encodes CASGTEINSPLHF. This chain joins TRBV11-1 and TRBJ1-6, with TRBD1 identical over 7 bases. V shed 8 bases and J 10 bases; nucleotides not matched to a gene: 8. CDR3 length: 13 amino acids. Germline V gives CDR1 SGHAT, CDR2 FQDESV (reference sequence).

The gene calls are TRBV12-3 or TRBV12-4 and TRBJ2-3, with 12 bases aligning to TRBD2. This CDR3 contains 16 residues. The junction had 7 bases not matched to a gene; V was cut back by 7 bases and J by 2 bases. The CDR3 sequence is CASTLRTSGTTDTQYF. For the CDR3, the DNA is TGTGCCAGCACCCTACGGACTAGCGGGACCACAGATACGCAGTATTTT.

The chain employs TRBV7-9 and TRBJ2-6, with 9 positions matching TRBD1. V was pared by 7 bases and J by 2 bases, with 15 bases of the junction left unmatched. CDR1 and CDR2 (germline): SEHNR, FQNEAQ (reference sequence). This CDR3 is built from 19 residues. The CDR3 coding sequence is TGTGCCAGCACCACAGGCACAGGGGGCGATGGTACTGGGGCCAACGTCCTGACTTTC. Its protein product is CASTTGTGGDGTGANVLTF.

The V and J genes are TRBV6-5 and TRBJ2-1; D call uncertain. Germline V gene lookup returns CDR1 MNHEY and CDR2 SVGAGI. Trimming shortened V by 5 bases and J by 6 bases, and 11 bases separated the two germline ends. CDR3 length equals 13 residues. The CDR3 DNA is TGTGCCAGCAGTCCCACGCTCGGCAATGAGCAGTTCTTC. It translates to CASSPTLGNEQFF.

This chain joins TRBV9 and TRBJ1-1; D unclear. Trimming removed 0 bases at V and 7 bases at J, with 10 bases between. Germline V lookup: CDR1 SGDLS, CDR2 YYNGEE. The CDR3 totals 13 residues. DNA of the CDR3: TGTGCCAGCAGCGTAGGGGTAATGGGTGAAGCTTTCTTT. This translates into CASSVGVMGEAFF.

In regard to this clonotype: A read error may produce the germline difference seen at one junction end. The chain carries TRBV4-1 and TRBJ1-6; 12 bases are shared with TRBD1. Germline assignment: CDR1 MGHRA and CDR2 YSYEKL. The CDR3 has 18 amino acids. Here the CDR3 DNA reads TGTGCCAGCAGCCCACCTGGGACAGGGGGCGCGGGTAATTCACCCCTCCACTTT. It codes for CASSPPGTGGAGNSPLHF.

V gene TRBV19 combines with J gene TRBJ1-5; D unclear. V lost 4 bases and J 3 bases, leaving 10 bases between the germline ends. The germline V gene has CDR1 LNHDA and CDR2 SQIVND (reference sequence). The CDR3 extends over 14 amino acids. The CDR3 region is CASSSRPDNQPQHF. CDR3 sequence (DNA): TGTGCCAGTAGTAGCAGACCTGACAATCAGCCCCAGCATTTT.

V usage is TRBV19 and J usage is TRBJ2-7; 8 bases are a match to TRBD1. Germline values: CDR1 LNHDA, CDR2 SQIVND (reference sequence). Losses at the gene ends were 9 bases for V and 4 bases for J; bases not matched to a gene: 5. The CDR3 contains 12 residues. CDR3 nucleotide sequence: TGTGCCAGAGGGGACAGGAAGTACGAGCAGTACTTC. It codes for CARGDRKYEQYF.

The chain uses TRBV9 and TRBJ2-2, with D perhaps matching TRBD2 (6 bases). CDR1 SGDLS and CDR2 YYNGEE come from the germline V gene. The CDR3 totals 14 residues. The V gene lost 4 bases and the J gene lost 7 bases, with 14 bases spanning the gap. The DNA of the CDR3 is TGTGCCAGCAGCCCAGACGAGACTAGCGGGGAGCTGTTTTTT. This translates into CASSPDETSGELFF.

This clonotype was seen a few times. The chain carries TRBV28 and TRBJ2-3; the D gene is possibly TRBD1 (5 bases). This CDR3 comprises 15 residues. Per the germline V gene, CDR1 is MDHEN and CDR2 is SYDVKM. V was pared by 6 bases and J by 2 bases, with 15 bases between. CDR3 amino acids: CASRNWGGITDTQYF. The DNA of the CDR3 is TGTGCCAGCAGAAATTGGGGCGGTATCACAGATACGCAGTATTTT.

The chain has TRBV7-6 and TRBJ1-3; TRBD1 matches at 7 bases. J was trimmed by 4 bases and V by 5 bases; bases with no gene match: 5. This CDR3 contains 14 residues. CDR1 SGHVS and CDR2 FNYEAQ come from the germline V gene. The CDR3 DNA reads as TGTGCCAGCAGCCCGACAGGGAAGGGAAACACCATATATTTT. Translated, it gives CASSPTGKGNTIYF.